These 4 T cell receptor beta chains came from one sample sequenced in a study of cytomegalovirus exposure and HLA in healthy donors. In the PCR, 60 Vbeta and 13 Jbeta primers were used. TCRdb's copy holds only in-frame clones and misses some; the assay was immunoSEQ multiplex PCR. Of about 110,000 clones listed, about 70% are singletons. The sample was PBMCs. These receptor sequences come from a man between 25 and 39 years old in good health and CMV-seropositive.

This clone was observed a single time. The J gene is TRBJ2-7, the V gene TRBV2, with D perhaps matching TRBD1 (6 bases). V gave up 6 bases and J gave up 6 bases, with 12 bases separating them. Germline-derived CDR1 and CDR2 are SNHLY and FYNNEI. The CDR3 consists of 12 residues. CDR3 in amino acids: CASSGNRAEQYF. The CDR3 nucleotides read TGTGCCAGCAGCGGGAACAGGGCCGAGCAGTACTTC.

The rearrangement links TRBV7-2 to TRBJ1-4; TRBD1 might be the D (5 bases). V lost 5 bases, J lost 0 bases, and 13 bases lay in between. This CDR3 region has 16 residues. Per germline, CDR1 SGHTA and CDR2 FQGNSA. The CDR3 loop reads CASSEGLLATNEKLFF. DNA for the CDR3: TGTGCCAGCAGCGAGGGACTGCTGGCAACTAATGAAAAACTGTTTTTT.

J is TRBJ2-2 and V is TRBV5-1; a weak D match, TRBD1 (6 bases). V lost 0 bases, J lost 4 bases, and 13 bases lay in between. Germline V gene sequence: CDR1 SGHRS, CDR2 YFSETQ. The CDR3 contains 16 residues. The CDR3 DNA sequence: TGCGCCAGCAGCTTGGGGGGACACTCAGGCACCGGGGAGCTGTTTTTT. Translation: CASSLGGHSGTGELFF.

This clone has a single count. The rearrangement joins TRBV2 to TRBJ2-4; D is undetermined. V was cut by 2 bases and J by 1 base, with 12 bases left in between. Germline CDR1 reads SNHLY; CDR2 reads FYNNEI. This CDR3 comprises 16 residues. The CDR3 region has the DNA TGTGCCAGCAGTGAACAGGCTCCGGTGGCCAAAAACATTCAGTACTTC. It is translated as CASSEQAPVAKNIQYF.